These T cell receptor beta chains were read from a single sample in a study of blood T cell repertoires in COVID-19. TCRdb keeps only in-frame clones here, not all; method: immunoSEQ multiplex PCR. The sample shows a few hundred thousand clones, 85% of them seen only once. The specimen was peripheral blood. Receptors originate from a woman aged 18-29 years with acute or convalescent COVID-19. The CDR3 runs from the conserved cysteine through the conserved F or W. The D gene is left open where the match is weak. Expanded clones are given a class, and other clones once, few, many or no size at all.

cdr3_nt,cdr3_aa,v_call,j_call,d_call,clone_size
TGTGCCAGCTCATATGCGGGAGTGGAGACCCAGTACTTC,CASSYAGVETQYF,TRBV18,TRBJ2-5,TRBD2,NA
TGCGCCAGCAGCTTTTCTACCCCGGGACAGGGACTATCCACAGATACGCAGTATTTT,CASSFSTPGQGLSTDTQYF,TRBV5-1,TRBJ2-3,TRBD1,NA
TGTGCCAGCAGCTTCCGGACTGCTGGCACCTACGAGCAGTACTTC,CASSFRTAGTYEQYF,TRBV7-2,TRBJ2-7,NA,few
TGCGCCAGCAGCCTAGACGGTCTTGGGTATTCACCCCTCCACTTT,CASSLDGLGYSPLHF,TRBV5-1,TRBJ1-6,NA,NA
TGCGCCAGCAGCTCAGGGAATCCCAAAAGCACAGATACGCAGTATTTT,CASSSGNPKSTDTQYF,TRBV5-1,TRBJ2-3,NA,NA
TGTGCCAGCAGCCCATCCACTATGTCCGGGGAGCTGTTTTTT,CASSPSTMSGELFF,TRBV9,TRBJ2-2,NA,NA
TGTGCCAGCAGCTGGGACAGAAATAACTATGGCTACACCTTC,CASSWDRNNYGYTF,TRBV5-6,TRBJ1-2,TRBD1,NA
TGTGCCAGCAGCTTGTCCCAGGCTTGGTGGTCAGGCACTGAAGCTTTCTTT,CASSLSQAWWSGTEAFF,TRBV5-6,TRBJ1-1,NA,NA
TGTGCCAGCAGTTGGACAGCAAGGAGCACTGAAGCTTTCTTT,CASSWTARSTEAFF,TRBV27,TRBJ1-1,NA,NA
TGCAGCGTTGATGGACAGGGATCGGGCGAGCAGTACTTC,CSVDGQGSGEQYF,TRBV29-1,TRBJ2-7,TRBD1,NA
TGTGCCAGCAGCCTACGGGGCTACGAGCAGTACTTC,CASSLRGYEQYF,TRBV14,TRBJ2-7,NA,NA
TGTGCCAGCAGAGAGTTCGAAAGCGGGGGGGCCCACGAGCAGTACTTC,CASREFESGGAHEQYF,TRBV2,TRBJ2-7,TRBD2,NA
TGTGCCAGCAGCGCGATACAGGGGGGATCCTACGGGCAGTACTTC,CASSAIQGGSYGQYF,TRBV6-5,TRBJ2-7,TRBD1,once
TGTGCCAGTAGTATTTCGGGGGACCTCTATCAGCCCCAGCATTTT,CASSISGDLYQPQHF,TRBV19,TRBJ1-5,NA,NA
TGTGCCAGCAGCTTGGGACAGGGAAGGAGTCAGCCCCAGCATTTT,CASSLGQGRSQPQHF,TRBV7-8,TRBJ1-5,TRBD1,once
TGTGCCAGCAGCGCAGGCCCCGGGGAGCTGTTTTTT,CASSAGPGELFF,TRBV9,TRBJ2-2,NA,NA
TGTGCCAGCAGCTTTTCAGGGAACTCCCGGGAGCTGTTTTTT,CASSFSGNSRELFF,TRBV7-9,TRBJ2-2,NA,NA
TGTGCCAGCAGCCGGGACTCCACGGGAGAGCAGTACTTC,CASSRDSTGEQYF,TRBV3-1/TRBV3-2,TRBJ2-7,NA,NA
TGTGCCAGCAGCTTATTCCAGGGGACTAACTATGGCTACACCTTC,CASSLFQGTNYGYTF,TRBV5-6,TRBJ1-2,NA,NA
TGCGCCAGCAGCCATTTCCTTCCACAGGGCGGGAACTATGGCTACACCTTC,CASSHFLPQGGNYGYTF,TRBV4-1,TRBJ1-2,NA,NA
TGTGCCAGCAGCTACCCCCACGTTCTAAGTCAGCCCCAGCATTTT,CASSYPHVLSQPQHF,TRBV11-3,TRBJ1-5,NA,NA
TGTGCCAGCAGCACCGATGGGCCAGAAGGTCTAGAGACCCAGTACTTC,CASSTDGPEGLETQYF,TRBV28,TRBJ2-5,NA,NA
TGCAGTGCTAGTGCAAGAGACACAGATACGCAGTATTTT,CSASARDTDTQYF,TRBV20-1,TRBJ2-3,NA,NA
TGTGCCAGCGGGACAGGGGCCACCAATGAAAAACTGTTTTTT,CASGTGATNEKLFF,TRBV19,TRBJ1-4,TRBD1,NA
TGCGCCAGCAGCGCGGGACAGGGACATTACAATGAGCAGTTCTTC,CASSAGQGHYNEQFF,TRBV5-1,TRBJ2-1,TRBD1,NA
TGCGCCAGCAGCGGAGGACAGGGGGCCTTAGAGACCCAGTACTTC,CASSGGQGALETQYF,TRBV5-1,TRBJ2-5,TRBD1,NA
TGTGCCAGCAGCCCGGCCGCGCGGGGTGGTTCTTACGAGCAGTACTTC,CASSPAARGGSYEQYF,TRBV7-6,TRBJ2-7,NA,NA
TGTGCCAGCAGTCAACCTAGGACGGGGGAGGATACGCAGTATTTT,CASSQPRTGEDTQYF,TRBV28,TRBJ2-3,NA,few
TGTGCCAGCAGCTTCCCTACTAGCGGACCCAATGAGCAGTTCTTC,CASSFPTSGPNEQFF,TRBV7-2,TRBJ2-1,TRBD2,NA
TGTGCCAGCAGCCAAGATACACCTTTGCATTACGAGCAGTACTTC,CASSQDTPLHYEQYF,TRBV3-1/TRBV3-2,TRBJ2-7,NA,NA
TGCGCCAGCAGTGATCTGGGGGCGGGAGCAGGCGAGCAGTACTTC,CASSDLGAGAGEQYF,TRBV10-2,TRBJ2-7,NA,once
TGCGCCAGCAGTTACGGGACAGGGAACTATGGCTACACCTTC,CASSYGTGNYGYTF,TRBV5-1,TRBJ1-2,TRBD1,NA
TGTGCCAGTAGTATAGGCAGGGGAAGATCTCCAGATACGCAGTATTTT,CASSIGRGRSPDTQYF,TRBV19,TRBJ2-3,NA,NA
TGCAGCGTTGAAGTTTTCTCCCCGACTTTGCGGGAGAGCACAGATACGCAGTATTTT,CSVEVFSPTLRESTDTQYF,TRBV29-1,TRBJ2-3,TRBD2,NA
TGTGCCAGCAGTCCCGAGGCTTATCAGCCCCAGCATTTT,CASSPEAYQPQHF,TRBV4-2,TRBJ1-5,NA,NA
TGTGCCAGCAGCTTGGGGGACAGGGCCGAAAAACTGTTTTTT,CASSLGDRAEKLFF,TRBV11-2,TRBJ1-4,TRBD1,NA
TGTGCCTGGAGCGCTAACAGGGGCTGGGGTAATGAAAAACTGTTTTTT,CAWSANRGWGNEKLFF,TRBV30,TRBJ1-4,TRBD1,once
TGTGCCAGCAGCTTAGGGGGCCCCTATGGCTACACCTTC,CASSLGGPYGYTF,TRBV5-8,TRBJ1-2,TRBD1,NA
TGTGCCAGCAGCAACTCTAGCGAGGCTGAGCAGTTCTTC,CASSNSSEAEQFF,TRBV21-1,TRBJ2-1,NA,NA
TGCAGTGCTAGTGAGTCGGGACTGAGGTACGAGCAGTACTTC,CSASESGLRYEQYF,TRBV20-1,TRBJ2-7,NA,once
TGTGCCACCTCCTCGGACAGGGGTATGGAGACCCAGTACTTC,CATSSDRGMETQYF,TRBV6-5,TRBJ2-5,TRBD1,NA
TGTGCCAGCAGCACAGGACTAGCGGGCCTAAAGCCGTTCTTC,CASSTGLAGLKPFF,TRBV9,TRBJ2-1,TRBD2,NA
TGTGCCAGCAGCTTAGCCTTCGGGGATTCCTACAATGAGCAGTTCTTC,CASSLAFGDSYNEQFF,TRBV7-6,TRBJ2-1,NA,NA
TGTGCCAGCAGCTCAGGTGGACAGGGGGAATCGGCCCAGTACTTC,CASSSGGQGESAQYF,TRBV7-9,TRBJ2-5,TRBD1,NA
TGTGCCAGCGACTCAGAAGCAACTATGTATGGCTACACCTTC,CASDSEATMYGYTF,TRBV28,TRBJ1-2,NA,NA
TGCAGCGTTCAAACCGACAGGGGGGCGAGGGTGTTGACTGAAGCTTTCTTT,CSVQTDRGARVLTEAFF,TRBV29-1,TRBJ1-1,TRBD1,NA
TGTGCCAGCAGTGAAGCGGCCGGGAGGGGCGAAAAACTGTTTTTT,CASSEAAGRGEKLFF,TRBV6-1,TRBJ1-4,NA,once
TGTGCCAGCAGTTTAAGTTGGGACAGCTCCTACGAGCAGTACTTC,CASSLSWDSSYEQYF,TRBV27,TRBJ2-7,TRBD1,NA
TGTGCCAGTCACTACAGTCTTAGCGATGAGCAGTTCTTC,CASHYSLSDEQFF,TRBV19,TRBJ2-1,NA,NA
TGTGCCAGCAACCCCTCCGAGCGGGGGGCGACAAACCAAGAGACCCAGTACTTC,CASNPSERGATNQETQYF,TRBV7-8,TRBJ2-5,TRBD2,NA
TGTGCCATCAGGACGACTAGCGGGGGGGCGCCTGAGCAGTTCTTC,CAIRTTSGGAPEQFF,TRBV10-3,TRBJ2-1,TRBD2,NA
TGCGCCAGCAAGCGGGAGACTTACGAGCAGTACTTC,CASKRETYEQYF,TRBV5-1,TRBJ2-7,TRBD2,NA
TGCAGCGGAGGGGGCACTGAAGCTTTCTTT,CSGGGTEAFF,TRBV29-1,TRBJ1-1,NA,NA
TGTGCCAGCAGGGCTGACAGTGAAAAACTGTTTTTT,CASRADSEKLFF,TRBV2,TRBJ1-4,NA,NA